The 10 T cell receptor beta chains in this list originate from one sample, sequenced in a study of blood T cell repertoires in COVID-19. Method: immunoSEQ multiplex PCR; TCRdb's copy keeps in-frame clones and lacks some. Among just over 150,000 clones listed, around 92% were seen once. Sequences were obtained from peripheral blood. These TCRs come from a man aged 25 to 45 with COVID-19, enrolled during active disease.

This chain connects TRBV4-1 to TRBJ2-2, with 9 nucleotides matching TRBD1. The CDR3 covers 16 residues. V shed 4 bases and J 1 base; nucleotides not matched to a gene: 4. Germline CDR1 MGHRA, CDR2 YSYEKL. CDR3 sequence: CASSPRGQGNTGELFF. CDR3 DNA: TGCGCCAGCAGCCCCCGGGGACAGGGGAACACCGGGGAGCTGTTTTTT.

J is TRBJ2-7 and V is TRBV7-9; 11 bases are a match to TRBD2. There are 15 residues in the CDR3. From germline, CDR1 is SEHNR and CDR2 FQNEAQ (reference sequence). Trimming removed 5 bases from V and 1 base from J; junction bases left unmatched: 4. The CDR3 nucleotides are TGTGCCAGCAGCATGACTAGCGGGAAATCCTACGAGCAGTACTTC. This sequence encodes CASSMTSGKSYEQYF. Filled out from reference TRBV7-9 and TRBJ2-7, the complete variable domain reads DTGVSQNPRHKITKRGQNVTFRCDPISEHNRLYWYRQTLGQGPEFLTYFQNEAQLEKSRLLSDRFSAERPKGSFSTLEIQRTEQGDSAMYLCASSMTSGKSYEQYFGPGTRLTVT.

Here the CDR3 reads CASSQEGGTGTGYTF. CDR3 nucleotide sequence: TGCGCCAGCAGCCAAGAAGGGGGTACAGGGACCGGCTACACCTTC. This sequence joins TRBV4-3 and TRBJ1-2, with a weak D call TRBD1 (6 bases). Germline V gene data show CDR1 as LGHNA and CDR2 as YSLEER. The ends were cut back, 0 bases at V and 8 bases at J, with 16 bases in the middle. The CDR3 consists of 15 residues.

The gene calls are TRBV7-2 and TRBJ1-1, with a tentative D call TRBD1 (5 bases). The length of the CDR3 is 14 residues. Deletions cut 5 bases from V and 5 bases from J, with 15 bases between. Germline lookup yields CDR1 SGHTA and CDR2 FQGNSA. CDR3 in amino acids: CASSPISGATEAFF. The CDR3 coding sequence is TGTGCCAGCAGCCCCATCAGTGGGGCAACTGAAGCTTTCTTT.

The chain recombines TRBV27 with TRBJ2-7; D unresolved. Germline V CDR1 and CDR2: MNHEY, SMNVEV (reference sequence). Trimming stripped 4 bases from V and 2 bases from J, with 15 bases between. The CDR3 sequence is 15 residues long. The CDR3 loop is CASSSSDGPAYEQYF. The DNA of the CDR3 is TGTGCCAGCAGTTCCAGCGACGGTCCTGCCTACGAGCAGTACTTC.

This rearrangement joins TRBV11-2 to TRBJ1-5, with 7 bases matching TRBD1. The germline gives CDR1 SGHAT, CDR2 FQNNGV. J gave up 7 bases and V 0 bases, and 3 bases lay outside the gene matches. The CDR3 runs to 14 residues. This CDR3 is CASSLDRGYQPQHF. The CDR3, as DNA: TGTGCCAGCAGCTTAGACAGGGGGTACCAGCCCCAGCATTTT. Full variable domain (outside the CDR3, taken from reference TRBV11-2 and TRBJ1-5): EAGVAQSPRYKIIEKRQSVAFWCNPISGHATLYWYQQILGQGPKLLIQFQNNGVVDDSQLPKDRFSAERLKGVDSTLKIQPAKLEDSAVYLCASSLDRGYQPQHFGDGTRLSIL.

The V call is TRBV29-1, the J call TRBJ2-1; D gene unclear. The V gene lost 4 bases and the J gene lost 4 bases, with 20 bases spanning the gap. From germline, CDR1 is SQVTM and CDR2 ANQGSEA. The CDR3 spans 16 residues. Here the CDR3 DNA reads TGCAGCGTTGTAGAACTTTTCGGAGTGTATTACAATGAGCAGTTCTTC. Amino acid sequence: CSVVELFGVYYNEQFF.

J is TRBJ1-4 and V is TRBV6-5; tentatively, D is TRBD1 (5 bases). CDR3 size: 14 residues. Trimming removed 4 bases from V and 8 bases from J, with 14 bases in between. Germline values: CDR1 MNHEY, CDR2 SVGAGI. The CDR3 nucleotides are TGTGCCAGCAGTTCCCAGGGAGGGCGGGAAAAACTGTTTTTT. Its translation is CASSSQGGREKLFF.

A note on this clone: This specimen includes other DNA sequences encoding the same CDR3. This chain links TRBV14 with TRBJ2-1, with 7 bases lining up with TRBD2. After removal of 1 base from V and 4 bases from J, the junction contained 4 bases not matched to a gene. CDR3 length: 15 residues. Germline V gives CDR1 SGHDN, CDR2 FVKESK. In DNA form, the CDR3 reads TGTGCCAGCAGCCAAGGACTAGCCGTTTACAATGAGCAGTTCTTC. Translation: CASSQGLAVYNEQFF.

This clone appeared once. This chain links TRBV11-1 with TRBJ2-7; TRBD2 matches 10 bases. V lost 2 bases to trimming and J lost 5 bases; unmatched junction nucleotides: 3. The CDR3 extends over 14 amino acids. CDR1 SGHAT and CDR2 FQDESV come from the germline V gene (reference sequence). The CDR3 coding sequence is TGTGCCAGCAGCTTAAGCGGGAGGGCCGACGAGCAGTACTTC. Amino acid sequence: CASSLSGRADEQYF.